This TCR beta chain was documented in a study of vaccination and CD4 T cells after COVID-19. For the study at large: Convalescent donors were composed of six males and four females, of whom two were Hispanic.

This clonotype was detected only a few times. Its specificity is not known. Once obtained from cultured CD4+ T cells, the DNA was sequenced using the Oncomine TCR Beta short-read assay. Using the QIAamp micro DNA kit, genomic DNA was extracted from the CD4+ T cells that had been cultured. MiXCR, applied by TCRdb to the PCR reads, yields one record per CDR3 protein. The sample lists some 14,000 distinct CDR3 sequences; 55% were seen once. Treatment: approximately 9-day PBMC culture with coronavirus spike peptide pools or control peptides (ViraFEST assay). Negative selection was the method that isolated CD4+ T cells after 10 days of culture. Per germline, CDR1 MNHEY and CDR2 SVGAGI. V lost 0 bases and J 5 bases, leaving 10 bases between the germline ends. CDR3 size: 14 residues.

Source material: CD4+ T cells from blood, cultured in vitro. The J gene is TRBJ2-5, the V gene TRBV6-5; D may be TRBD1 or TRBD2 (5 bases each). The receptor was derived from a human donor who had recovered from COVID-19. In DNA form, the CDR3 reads TGTGCCAGCAGTTACTCGAGGGGCGTGGAGACCCAGTACTTC. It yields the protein CASSYSRGVETQYF.